A single sample gave rise to the 30 T cell receptor beta chains below, sequenced in a study of metastatic and nonmetastatic thyroid tumors. No patient had received any treatment before thyroid surgery. TCRdb ran MiXCR on the PCR reads. The data contain under 75,000 clones, about 17% of them singletons. Sequencing used blood. These TCRs come from a female donor with papillary thyroid cancer or a benign thyroid nodule (not recorded which). Some clones in this sample may be carry-over from other donors' samples.

This clone was detected many times. This rearrangement joins TRBV19 to TRBJ2-7; D remains unclear. This CDR3 spans 14 amino acids. Germline-derived CDR1 and CDR2 are LNHDA and SQIVND (reference sequence). Trimming took off 10 bases at V and 0 bases at J, with 16 bases between the two ends. CDR3 DNA: TGTGCCACCCAGGACGAAGCGAGCTCCTACGAGCAGTACTTC. Its translation is CATQDEASSYEQYF.

This clone was seen a few times. The chain couples TRBV28 to TRBJ1-2; TRBD1 matches at 8 bases. Germline trimming cut 8 bases from V and 5 bases from J; bases unmatched to any gene: 13. This CDR3 has 15 residues. The germline gives CDR1 MDHEN, CDR2 SYDVKM. The CDR3 DNA reads TGTGCCAGCCTAGACAGGGGAGGTTGGTCGTATGGCTACACCTTC. Its protein is CASLDRGGWSYGYTF.

This clone came up many times. The rearrangement uses TRBV28 and TRBJ2-7, with a weak D call TRBD1 (5 bases). There are 16 residues in the CDR3. The germline V and J ends were trimmed by 3 bases and 0 bases, with 15 bases remaining between them. Germline CDR1 reads MDHEN; CDR2 reads SYDVKM. In DNA form, the CDR3 reads TGTGCCAGCAGTTTGAGACCCCTCCAGGGCTCCTACGAGCAGTACTTC. It yields the protein CASSLRPLQGSYEQYF.

This clone showed up many times. V is TRBV4-2 and J is TRBJ2-3; the match to TRBD2 covers 14 bases. CDR1 and CDR2 (germline): LGHNA, YNFKEQ. V shed 2 bases, J shed 0 bases, and the junction held 7 bases outside the gene matches. CDR3 size: 19 residues. This chain's CDR3 is CASSQPGTSGSGSTDTQYF. The CDR3 DNA reads TGTGCCAGCAGCCAACCCGGGACTAGCGGGAGCGGTAGCACAGATACGCAGTATTTT.

This clone was counted ten times or more. The gene calls are TRBV10-2 and TRBJ2-7; a weak D match, TRBD2 (5 bases). Germline CDR1 reads WSHSY; CDR2 reads SAAADI. V lost 4 bases to trimming and J lost 7 bases, with 11 bases between them. This CDR3 spans 12 amino acids. The DNA for the CDR3 is TGCGCCAGCAGTGGGATAGCGTGGGAGCAGTACTTC. It yields the protein CASSGIAWEQYF.

In this sample, this clone turned up many times. The genes are TRBV20-1 and TRBJ1-2, with 7 bases aligning to TRBD1. V lost 5 bases to trimming and J lost 2 bases; unmatched junction nucleotides: 8. This CDR3 has 14 residues. CDR1 is DFQATT, CDR2 SNEGSKA, per germline (reference sequence). This CDR3 reads CSAGRDSGNYGYTF. The CDR3 nucleotides are TGCAGTGCTGGACGGGACAGCGGCAACTATGGCTACACCTTC.

This clone was recorded at least ten times. Germline and junction disagree at one end, which may indicate a read error. The rearrangement links TRBV27 to TRBJ1-1, with D possibly being TRBD1 (6 bases). From germline, CDR1 is MNHEY and CDR2 SMNVEV (reference sequence). This CDR3 is built from 15 residues. The CDR3 spells CASSLSGQGNTKAFF. The CDR3 DNA is TGTGCCAGCAGTTTATCGGGTCAGGGGAACACTAAAGCTTTCTTT.

V gene TRBV5-1 combines with J gene TRBJ1-3; no definite D call. The V end was cut by 0 bases, the J end by 4 bases, with 11 bases between. The CDR3 has 15 amino acids. The V gene's germline CDR1 is SGHRS and CDR2 YFSETQ. DNA of the CDR3: TGCGCCAGCAGCTTGGCACCCGCTCCCGGAAACACCATATATTTT. Its translation: CASSLAPAPGNTIYF.

This clone has at least ten counts. V usage is TRBV6-1 and J usage is TRBJ1-6, with D unclear. Looked up from germline, CDR1 is MNHNS and CDR2 is SASEGT. V lost 4 bases and J lost 10, with 14 bases in between. The CDR3 contains 14 residues. CDR3 bases: TGTGCCAGCAGTGGCAGTAGGGTCGGGTCACCCCTCCACTTT. Translation: CASSGSRVGSPLHF.

This rearrangement joins TRBV20-1 to TRBJ2-2; a possible D gene is TRBD2 (5 bases). V was clipped by 1 base and J by 5 bases, with 11 bases between them. Germline V lookup: CDR1 DFQATT, CDR2 SNEGSKA (reference sequence). CDR3 length: 14 residues. CDR3 nucleotide sequence: TGCAGTGCTAGAGTGGGAGTGGAGACCGGGGAGCTGTTTTTT. Protein: CSARVGVETGELFF.

This clone appeared many times. The genes are TRBV10-3 and TRBJ1-2, with TRBD1 matching over 7 bases. This CDR3 is 13 amino acids long. CDR1 is ENHRY, CDR2 SYGVKD, per germline. Unmatched junction bases numbered 7, after V lost 7 bases and J lost 5 bases. The CDR3 here is CAITQGVLYGYTF. The CDR3 region has the DNA TGTGCCATCACCCAGGGGGTCTTATATGGCTACACCTTC.

This clone has more than one count but fewer than ten. V is TRBV5-1 and J is TRBJ1-5; 11 nucleotides agree with TRBD1. The CDR3 contains 14 residues. V dropped 3 bases and J dropped 6; count of bases not matched to a gene: 2. Germline CDR1 is SGHRS and CDR2 is YFSETQ. The CDR3 DNA reads as TGCGCCAGCAGCTCCGGGACAGGGGGTCAGCCCCAGCATTTT. This codes for CASSSGTGGQPQHF.

This clone was picked up many times. CDR3 region: CASSSSRGGAGPFYEQYF. The CDR3 nucleotides are TGTGCCAGCAGTTCTAGTAGGGGGGGGGCCGGGCCCTTCTACGAGCAGTACTTC. J is TRBJ2-7 and V is TRBV7-6; tentative D call: TRBD2 (7 bases). The V end was cut by 6 bases, the J end by 3 bases, with 27 bases between. This CDR3 has 18 amino acids. Per the germline V gene, CDR1 is SGHVS and CDR2 is FNYEAQ.

This clone was detected ten times or more. Other DNA sequences within the sample encode an identical CDR3. This rearrangement joins TRBV20-1 to TRBJ2-7, with 9 bases aligning to TRBD2. CDR3 size: 14 residues. The junction had 11 bases not matched to a gene; V was cut back by 6 bases and J by 5 bases. CDR1 is DFQATT, CDR2 SNEGSKA, per germline (reference sequence). CDR3 nucleotide sequence: TGCAGTGCCAGCAGCGCGGGAGGGAGCCACGAGCAGTACTTC. As protein: CSASSAGGSHEQYF.

The CDR3 sequence: CASSLEPLVYGYTF. The CDR3 bases are TGTGCCAGCAGCTTAGAACCCTTGGTCTATGGCTACACCTTC. The rearrangement uses TRBV7-2 and TRBJ1-2, with no clear D. Trimming took off 1 base at V and 4 bases at J, with 10 bases between the two ends. This CDR3 spans 14 amino acids. CDR1 SGHTA and CDR2 FQGNSA come from the germline V gene.

This chain links TRBV11-2 with TRBJ2-5; D is uncertain. The germline V and J ends were trimmed by 6 bases and 5 bases, with 19 bases remaining between them. Germline V gene sequence: CDR1 SGHAT, CDR2 FQNNGV. CDR3 length: 15 residues. CDR3 in DNA: TGTGCCAGCAGATCAGCCGGACCTCGGTGGGAGACCCAGTACTTC. Encoded protein: CASRSAGPRWETQYF.

V is TRBV4-3 and J is TRBJ1-1; TRBD1 is a possible D gene (6 bases). Germline CDR1 reads LGHNA; CDR2 reads YSLEER. CDR3 size: 14 residues. V lost 3 bases and J 1 base, leaving 9 bases between the germline ends. In DNA form, the CDR3 reads TGCGCCAGCAGCCACACACAGGGGAACACTGAAGCTTTCTTT. This translates into CASSHTQGNTEAFF.

There are many counts of this clone. J is TRBJ2-1 and V is TRBV14; 9 nucleotides agree with TRBD2. CDR3 length: 13 residues. V was pared by 3 bases and J by 13 bases, with 7 bases of the junction left unmatched. CDR1 is SGHDN, CDR2 FVKESK, per germline. In DNA form, the CDR3 reads TGTGCCAGCAGCCAGACAAGAGCGGGAGGACAGTTCTTC. It yields the protein CASSQTRAGGQFF.

The CDR3 region is CSSTQYHNEQFF. The CDR3 DNA follows: TGCAGTTCTACGCAGTACCACAATGAGCAGTTCTTC. The rearrangement uses TRBV20-1 and TRBJ2-1, with D hard to call. V was trimmed by 8 bases and J by 5 bases, leaving 13 bases between them. Germline V CDR1 and CDR2: DFQATT, SNEGSKA (reference sequence). This CDR3 has 12 amino acids.

As regards this clone: Compared with germline, one end of the junction differs, possibly owing to a read error. The CDR3 nucleotides are TGTGCCGGCAGCTTAGTTCGGTTGTCTCCTATCGGGAGTTCCTACGAGCAGTACTTC. It encodes CAGSLVRLSPIGSSYEQYF. V and J are TRBV11-2 and TRBJ2-7; D may be TRBD2 (6 bases). The V gene's germline CDR1 is SGHAT and CDR2 FQNNGV. This CDR3 has 19 amino acids.

This clone was recorded at least ten times. The rearrangement links TRBV12-5 to TRBJ2-1; TRBD1 matches at 7 bases. The V gene's germline CDR1 is LGHNT and CDR2 FRNRAP. V was clipped by 0 bases and J by 7 bases; unmatched bases: 9. The CDR3 contains 16 residues. As DNA, the CDR3 is TGTGCTAGTGGTTTGGTAATCACAGGGGCGGGTAATGAGCAGTTCTTC. It is translated as CASGLVITGAGNEQFF. The full variable domain, in which reference TRBV12-5 and TRBJ2-1 provide the parts outside the CDR3, is DARVTQTPRHKVTEMGQEVTMRCQPILGHNTVFWYRQTMMQGLELLAYFRNRAPLDDSGMPKDRFSAEMPDATLATLKIQPSEPRDSAVYFCASGLVITGAGNEQFFGPGTRLTVL.

This clone was detected ten times or more. This could be a read error, since a much larger clone is one nucleotide away. This specimen includes other DNA sequences encoding the same CDR3. The chain carries TRBV28 and TRBJ2-7; 7 bases fit TRBD1. Germline CDR1 and CDR2: MDHEN and SYDVKM. The CDR3 has 12 amino acids. V was pared by 6 bases and J by 6 bases, with 5 bases of the junction left unmatched. In DNA, the CDR3 is TGTGCCAGCAGAGGCAGGGGGATCGAGCAGTACTTC. Translation gives CASRGRGIEQYF. The variable domain in full, completed from reference TRBV28 and TRBJ2-7, reads DVKVTQSSRYLVKRTGEKVFLECVQDMDHENMFWYRQDPGLGLRLIYFSYDVKMKEKGDIPEGYSVSREKKERFSLILESASTNQTSMYLCASRGRGIEQYFGPGTRLTVT.

This clone showed up many times. This sequence joins TRBV4-2 and TRBJ2-1, with 7 nucleotides matching TRBD2. Germline CDR1 LGHNA, CDR2 YNFKEQ. J lost 2 bases, V lost 1 base, and 2 bases had no gene match. The CDR3 sequence is 15 residues long. CDR3 loop: CASSQVLAAYNEQFF. Written as DNA, the CDR3 is TGTGCCAGCAGCCAAGTTCTAGCGGCCTACAATGAGCAGTTCTTC.

In its sample, this clone was seen many times. The chain employs TRBV28 and TRBJ1-2; D not certain. The V end lost 1 base, the J end lost 7 bases, and 10 bases lay between the germline ends. CDR1 MDHEN and CDR2 SYDVKM come from the germline V gene. The length of the CDR3 is 13 residues. This chain's CDR3 is CASSLLVLSGYTF. CDR3 nucleotide sequence: TGTGCCAGCAGTTTATTGGTTTTGAGTGGCTACACCTTC.

V and J are TRBV4-2 and TRBJ2-3, with 14 bases aligning to TRBD2. CDR3 length equals 17 residues. V was pared by 7 bases and J by 1 base, with 7 bases of the junction left unmatched. Germline lookup yields CDR1 LGHNA and CDR2 YNFKEQ. The CDR3 region has the DNA TGTGCCAGCACCCCCCAGGGACTAGCGGGAGGCACAGATACGCAGTATTTT. Amino acid sequence: CASTPQGLAGGTDTQYF.

Ten or more counts support this clone. The V gene is TRBV28, the J gene TRBJ1-1; TRBD1 agrees at 10 bases. Trimming cost V 8 bases and J 3 bases; bases outside gene matches: 6. CDR1 is MDHEN and CDR2 is SYDVKM in the germline V gene. This CDR3 region has 14 residues. CDR3 amino acids: CASRTGGGDTEAFF. CDR3 DNA sequence: TGTGCCAGCCGGACAGGGGGGGGTGACACTGAAGCTTTCTTT.

This clone was recorded many times. This chain joins TRBV19 and TRBJ2-7, with TRBD2 as a possible D gene (6 bases). From germline, CDR1 is LNHDA and CDR2 SQIVND (reference sequence). This CDR3 contains 13 residues. V lost 6 bases and J 4 bases, leaving 13 bases between the germline ends. The CDR3 loop reads CASSGSGVYEQYF. CDR3 bases: TGTGCCAGTAGCGGTAGCGGAGTTTACGAGCAGTACTTC.

This clone was counted ten times or more. The chain's CDR3 is CATSDYGSGATQYF. CDR3 in DNA: TGTGCCACCAGTGATTACGGCTCTGGGGCTACCCAGTACTTC. The chain is built from TRBV24-1 and TRBJ2-5, with D possibly TRBD1 on 5 matching bases. The V and J ends lost 2 bases and 8 bases respectively, with 14 bases between them. The length of the CDR3 is 14 residues. From germline, CDR1 is KGHDR and CDR2 SFDVKD.

The chain has TRBV7-2 and TRBJ2-5, with TRBD1 identical over 8 bases. Losses at the gene ends were 5 bases for V and 2 bases for J; bases not matched to a gene: 13. CDR3 length equals 17 residues. Germline-derived CDR1 and CDR2 are SGHTA and FQGNSA. The CDR3 loop reads CASSQNPWTGTQETQYF. In DNA form, the CDR3 reads TGTGCCAGCAGCCAAAATCCTTGGACAGGGACTCAAGAGACCCAGTACTTC. Full variable domain (outside the CDR3, taken from reference TRBV7-2 and TRBJ2-5): GAGVSQSPSNKVTEKGKDVELRCDPISGHTALYWYRQSLGQGLEFLIYFQGNSAPDKSGLPSDRFSAERTGGSVSTLTIQRTQQEDSAVYLCASSQNPWTGTQETQYFGPGTRLLVL.

The V and J genes are TRBV5-1 and TRBJ2-7; D possibly corresponds to TRBD1 (6 bases). This CDR3 is built from 14 residues. Germline CDR1 SGHRS, CDR2 YFSETQ. Trimming stripped 0 bases from V and 3 bases from J, with 10 bases between. DNA for the CDR3: TGCGCCAGCAGCTTGGGTCAGGGGAACTACGAGCAGTACTTC. Residues: CASSLGQGNYEQYF.